One and the same sample provided the 6 T cell receptor beta chains below, sequenced in a study of T cell repertoires in cytomegalovirus infection. Each CDR3 protein is one row after TCRdb ran MiXCR on the reads. The table records 200,000 to 300,000 distinct CDR3 sequences, around 9% of them present only once. The sample comprised PBMCs. The receptors here all came from a human donor in good health (CMV status not recorded). Some clones in this sample may be carry-over from other donors' samples.

This clonotype occurred many times. CDR3 residues: CASSFPTSGSKEQFF. The CDR3 DNA is TGTGCCAGCAGTTTCCCGACTAGCGGGAGTAAGGAGCAGTTCTTC. The chain couples TRBV12-3 or TRBV12-4 to TRBJ2-1, with 12 bases lining up with TRBD2. CDR3 length: 15 residues. With V trimmed by 3 bases and J by 10 bases, 7 bases remained unmatched.

This clonotype was seen more than once but under ten times. The genes are TRBV28 and TRBJ1-5; a possible D gene is TRBD1 (6 bases). Trimming cost V 7 bases and J 0 bases, with 10 bases left between them. This CDR3 is built from 14 residues. CDR1 and CDR2 from the germline V gene are MDHEN and SYDVKM. The CDR3 loop reads CASIQGYSNQPQHF. The CDR3 DNA reads as TGTGCCAGCATACAGGGATATAGCAATCAGCCCCAGCATTTT.

The sample holds a few counts of this clonotype. The rearrangement joins TRBV9 to TRBJ2-1, with 7 bases aligning to TRBD1. V was clipped by 4 bases and J by 7 bases; unmatched bases: 14. There are 16 residues in the CDR3. CDR1 and CDR2 from the germline V gene are SGDLS and YYNGEE. The CDR3 protein is CASSPTPRAGGNEQFF. The CDR3 DNA follows: TGTGCCAGCAGCCCCACCCCGAGGGCAGGGGGAAATGAGCAGTTCTTC.

In its sample, this clonotype was seen a few times. V usage is TRBV19 and J usage is TRBJ2-1; the match to TRBD2 covers 8 bases. The germline V gene encodes CDR1 LNHDA and CDR2 SQIVND (reference sequence). J was trimmed by 7 bases and V by 4 bases; bases with no gene match: 12. There are 16 residues in the CDR3. CDR3 amino acids: CASSRSVGRALNEQFF. In DNA form, the CDR3 reads TGTGCCAGTAGTAGAAGCGTCGGGAGGGCTTTAAATGAGCAGTTCTTC.

This clonotype was detected only a few times. The rearrangement joins TRBV7-2 to TRBJ2-7, with 7 bases lining up with TRBD2. Trimming cost V 5 bases and J 2 bases; bases outside gene matches: 9. From germline, CDR1 is SGHTA and CDR2 FQGNSA. The CDR3 is 15 amino acids. The CDR3 protein is CASSRAASGTYEQYF. CDR3 in DNA: TGTGCCAGCAGCCGAGCGGCTAGCGGAACCTACGAGCAGTACTTC.

In this sample, this clonotype turned up a few times. This sequence joins TRBV28 and TRBJ2-1; TRBD2 matches at 10 bases. Germline trimming cut 2 bases from V and 8 bases from J; bases unmatched to any gene: 12. CDR1 MDHEN and CDR2 SYDVKM come from the germline V gene. The CDR3 is 17 amino acids. CDR3 sequence: CASSLGLAGGLGHEQFF. The DNA for the CDR3 is TGTGCCAGCAGTTTAGGGTTAGCGGGGGGCCTTGGGCATGAGCAGTTCTTC.